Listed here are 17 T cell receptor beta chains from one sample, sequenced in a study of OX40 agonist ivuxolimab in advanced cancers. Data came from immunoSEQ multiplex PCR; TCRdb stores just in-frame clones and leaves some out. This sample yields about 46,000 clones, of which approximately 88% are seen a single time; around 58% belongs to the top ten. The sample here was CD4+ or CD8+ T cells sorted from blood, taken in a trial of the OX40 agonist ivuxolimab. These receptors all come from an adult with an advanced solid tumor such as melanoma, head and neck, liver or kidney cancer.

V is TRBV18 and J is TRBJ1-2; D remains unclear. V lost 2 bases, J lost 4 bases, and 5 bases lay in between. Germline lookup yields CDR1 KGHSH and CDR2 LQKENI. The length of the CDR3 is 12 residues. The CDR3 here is CASSPEGYGYTF. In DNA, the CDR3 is TGTGCCAGCTCACCAGAGGGCTATGGCTACACCTTC.

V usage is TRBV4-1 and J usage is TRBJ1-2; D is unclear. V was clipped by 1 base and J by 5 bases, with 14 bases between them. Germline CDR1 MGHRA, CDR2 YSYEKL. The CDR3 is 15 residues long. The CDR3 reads CASSQVVQDDYGYTF. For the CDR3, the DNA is TGCGCCAGCAGCCAAGTCGTACAAGACGATTATGGCTACACCTTC.

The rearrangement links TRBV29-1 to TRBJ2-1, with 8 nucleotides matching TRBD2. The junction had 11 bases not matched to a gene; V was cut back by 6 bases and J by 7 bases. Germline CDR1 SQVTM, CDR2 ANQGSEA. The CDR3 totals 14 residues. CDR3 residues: CSVISGILSNEQFF. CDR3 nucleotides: TGCAGCGTGATTAGCGGGATTCTTAGTAATGAGCAGTTCTTC.

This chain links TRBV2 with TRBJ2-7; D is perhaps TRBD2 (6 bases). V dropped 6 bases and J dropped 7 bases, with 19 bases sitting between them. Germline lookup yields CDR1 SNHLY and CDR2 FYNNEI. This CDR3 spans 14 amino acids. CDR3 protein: CASRNVRESPEQYF. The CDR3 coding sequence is TGTGCCAGCAGGAACGTCCGGGAGTCTCCTGAGCAGTACTTC.

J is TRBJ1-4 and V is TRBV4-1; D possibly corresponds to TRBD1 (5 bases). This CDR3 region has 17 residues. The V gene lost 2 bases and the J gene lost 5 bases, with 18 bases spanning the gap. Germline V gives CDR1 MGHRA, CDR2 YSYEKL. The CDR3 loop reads CASSQIHPRQLNEKLFF. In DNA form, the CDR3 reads TGCGCCAGCAGCCAAATACATCCGAGACAGCTGAATGAAAAACTGTTTTTT.

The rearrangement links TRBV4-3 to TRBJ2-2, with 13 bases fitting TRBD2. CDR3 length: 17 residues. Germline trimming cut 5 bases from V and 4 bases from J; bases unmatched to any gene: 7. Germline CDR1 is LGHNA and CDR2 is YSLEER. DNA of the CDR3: TGCGCCAGCAGCTTACTAGCGGGGGGGCTGGGCACCGGGGAGCTGTTTTTT. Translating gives CASSLLAGGLGTGELFF.

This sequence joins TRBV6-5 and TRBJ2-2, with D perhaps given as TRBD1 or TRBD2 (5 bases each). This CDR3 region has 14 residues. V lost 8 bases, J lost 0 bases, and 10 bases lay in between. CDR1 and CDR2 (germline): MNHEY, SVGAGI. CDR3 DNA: TGTGCCAGCGGCCGAGGGGCGAACACCGGGGAGCTGTTTTTT. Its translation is CASGRGANTGELFF.

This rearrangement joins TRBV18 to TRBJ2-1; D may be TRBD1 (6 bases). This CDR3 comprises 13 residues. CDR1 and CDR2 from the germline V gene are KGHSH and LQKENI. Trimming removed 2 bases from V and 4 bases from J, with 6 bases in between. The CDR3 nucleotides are TGTGCCAGCTCACCAGGGACATACAATGAGCAGTTCTTC. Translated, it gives CASSPGTYNEQFF.

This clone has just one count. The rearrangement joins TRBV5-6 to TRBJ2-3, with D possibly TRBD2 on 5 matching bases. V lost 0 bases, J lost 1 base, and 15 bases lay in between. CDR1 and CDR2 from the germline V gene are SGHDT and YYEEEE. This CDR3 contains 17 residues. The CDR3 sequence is CASSLGGWRTRTDTQYF. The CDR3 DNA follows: TGTGCCAGCAGCTTGGGAGGGTGGCGCACCCGCACAGATACGCAGTATTTT.

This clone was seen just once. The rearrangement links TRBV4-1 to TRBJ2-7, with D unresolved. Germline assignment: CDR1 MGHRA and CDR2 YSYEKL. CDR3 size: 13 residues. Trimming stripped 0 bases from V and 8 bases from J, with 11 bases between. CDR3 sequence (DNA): TGCGCCAGCAGCCAAGATACCTCCCTTAAGCAGTACTTC. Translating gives CASSQDTSLKQYF.

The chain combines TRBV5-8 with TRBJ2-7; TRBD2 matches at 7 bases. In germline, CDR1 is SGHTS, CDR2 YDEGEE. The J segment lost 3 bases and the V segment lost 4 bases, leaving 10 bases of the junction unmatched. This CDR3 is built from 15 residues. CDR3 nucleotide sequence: TGTGCCAGCAGCCCACCCTCCGGGACTAACTACGAGCAGTACTTC. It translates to CASSPPSGTNYEQYF.

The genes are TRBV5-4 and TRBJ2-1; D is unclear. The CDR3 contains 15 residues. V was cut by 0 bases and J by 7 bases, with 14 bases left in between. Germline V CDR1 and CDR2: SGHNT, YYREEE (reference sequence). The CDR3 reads CASSLGGDLSNEQFF. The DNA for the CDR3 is TGTGCCAGCAGCTTGGGAGGTGACCTGTCAAATGAGCAGTTCTTC.

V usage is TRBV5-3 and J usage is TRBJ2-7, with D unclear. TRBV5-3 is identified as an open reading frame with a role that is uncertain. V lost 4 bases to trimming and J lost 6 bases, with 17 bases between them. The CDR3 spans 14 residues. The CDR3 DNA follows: TGTGCCAGAAGCCTAAACTTGCAGAGATGCGAGCAGTACTTC. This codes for CARSLNLQRCEQYF.

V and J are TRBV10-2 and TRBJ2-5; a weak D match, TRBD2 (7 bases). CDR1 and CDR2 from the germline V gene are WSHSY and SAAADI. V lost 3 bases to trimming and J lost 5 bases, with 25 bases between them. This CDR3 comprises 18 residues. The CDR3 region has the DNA TGCGCCAGCAGTGACCTCCGGATAGCGCGCAGGGGAGGGGAGACCCAGTACTTC. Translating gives CASSDLRIARRGGETQYF.

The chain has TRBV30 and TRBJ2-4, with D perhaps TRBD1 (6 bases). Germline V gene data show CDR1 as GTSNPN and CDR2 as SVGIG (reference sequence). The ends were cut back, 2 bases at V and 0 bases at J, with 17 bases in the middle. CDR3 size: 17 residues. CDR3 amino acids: CAWSRDTFFLAKNIQYF. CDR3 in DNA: TGTGCCTGGAGTCGGGACACGTTCTTCCTAGCCAAAAACATTCAGTACTTC.

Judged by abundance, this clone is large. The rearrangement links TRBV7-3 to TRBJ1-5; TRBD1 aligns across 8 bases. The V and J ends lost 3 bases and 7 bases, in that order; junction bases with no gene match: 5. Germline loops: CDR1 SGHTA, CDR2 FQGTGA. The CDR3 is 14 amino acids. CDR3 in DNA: TGTGCCAGCAGCTTTTGGACAGGGCGGCAGCCCCAGCATTTT. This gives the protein CASSFWTGRQPQHF.

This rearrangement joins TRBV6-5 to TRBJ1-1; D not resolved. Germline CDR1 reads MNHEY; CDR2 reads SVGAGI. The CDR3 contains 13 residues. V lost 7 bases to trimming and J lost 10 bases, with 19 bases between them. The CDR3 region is CASTPLGSSGAFF. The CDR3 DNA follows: TGTGCCAGCACCCCCCTGGGGTCTAGCGGAGCTTTCTTT.